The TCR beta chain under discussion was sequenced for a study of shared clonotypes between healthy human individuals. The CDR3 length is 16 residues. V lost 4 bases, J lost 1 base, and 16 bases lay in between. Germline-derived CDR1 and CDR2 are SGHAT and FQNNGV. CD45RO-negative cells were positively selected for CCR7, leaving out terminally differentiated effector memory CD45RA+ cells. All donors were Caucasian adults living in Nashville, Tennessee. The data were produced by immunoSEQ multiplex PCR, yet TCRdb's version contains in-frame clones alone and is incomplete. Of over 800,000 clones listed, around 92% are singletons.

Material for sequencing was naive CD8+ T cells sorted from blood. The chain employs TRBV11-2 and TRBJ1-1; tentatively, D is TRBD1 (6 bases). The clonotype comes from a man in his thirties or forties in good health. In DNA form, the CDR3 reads TGTGCCAGCAGCTCAGGGGACCCCTACCCGAACACTGAAGCTTTCTTT. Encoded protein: CASSSGDPYPNTEAFF.